The 7 T cell receptor beta chains reported below all come from one sample, sequenced in a study of regulatory T cells in long-lasting Graves disease. The time point is: persistent/refractory GD, antithyroid drugs over 5 years with positive TRAb. The authors made the TCR library using RNA they extracted from PBMCs. According to the study, TCR beta libraries were built with iRepertoire HTBI primers and CDR3-region Arm-PCR. MiXCR was run by TCRdb on the multiplex PCR reads, yielding one entry per CDR3 protein. In the table there are 600,000 to 850,000 distinct CDR3 sequences, about 32% of which are singletons. The specimen was peripheral blood mononuclear cells (PBMCs), collected when the disease was refractory, from a patient treated with antithyroid drugs. The receptors shown here come from a female donor with Graves disease.

This clonotype was seen a handful of times. The CDR3 sequence is CASSRQGPAGATQYF. DNA for the CDR3: TGTGCCAGCAGCAGACAGGGGCCGGCGGGGGCGACCCAGTACTTC. This chain joins TRBV7-6 and TRBJ2-5; D perhaps matches TRBD1 (8 bases). The CDR3 length is 15 residues. The germline V gene has CDR1 SGHVS and CDR2 FNYEAQ. Trimming pared 5 bases from V and 7 bases from J, leaving 20 bases between.

Only a few counts were recorded for this clonotype. The chain has TRBV27 and TRBJ2-7; D unclear. V was cut by 2 bases and J by 7 bases, with 12 bases left in between. The germline gives CDR1 MNHEY, CDR2 SMNVEV (reference sequence). This CDR3 has 13 residues. CDR3 amino acids: CASSLGSDLEQYF. DNA of the CDR3: TGTGCCAGCAGTTTAGGGTCAGATTTAGAGCAGTACTTC.

This clonotype was picked up many times. The V and J genes are TRBV27 and TRBJ1-5; tentatively, D is TRBD1 (6 bases). There are 16 residues in the CDR3. Germline loops: CDR1 MNHEY, CDR2 SMNVEV (reference sequence). V was shortened by 5 bases and J by 3 bases, with 17 bases between the two germline ends. The CDR3: CASSIDRSEVNQPQHF. The CDR3 DNA reads as TGTGCCAGCAGTATAGACAGGTCGGAGGTCAATCAGCCCCAGCATTTT.

This clonotype was detected only once. One end of the junction varies from germline; a read error may be responsible. The chain joins TRBV7-9 to TRBJ1-4; no definite D call. The CDR3 extends over 16 amino acids. Germline V gene data show CDR1 as SEHNR and CDR2 as FQNEAQ (reference sequence). This CDR3 reads CVSSSLMTMANEKLFF. DNA of the CDR3: TGTGTCAGCAGCTCCTTAATGACAATGGCTAATGAAAAACTGTTTTTT.

There are many counts of this clonotype. The V and J genes are TRBV12-3 or TRBV12-4 and TRBJ1-5; D is ambiguous. The CDR3 consists of 14 residues. V was shortened by 1 base and J by 3 bases, with 7 bases between the two germline ends. In DNA form, the CDR3 reads TGTGCCAGCAGTTTAGTAAGCCACAATCAGCCCCAGCATTTT. It translates to CASSLVSHNQPQHF.

This chain connects TRBV29-1 to TRBJ1-2; D is uncertain. Germline lookup yields CDR1 SQVTM and CDR2 ANQGSEA. V was pared by 3 bases and J by 4 bases, with 18 bases between. This CDR3 has 15 residues. CDR3 DNA: TGCAGCGTTGATAGATCCGGTCCCCGGCTCTATGGCTACACCTTC. Amino acid sequence: CSVDRSGPRLYGYTF.

V and J are TRBV6-2 or TRBV6-3 and TRBJ1-1; no definite D call. The germline CDR1 and CDR2 sequences are MNHEY and SVGEGT. V shed 1 base and J shed 9 bases, with 12 bases lying between them. The CDR3 runs to 13 residues. This CDR3 is CASSYFRRSQAFF. The CDR3 DNA sequence: TGTGCCAGCAGTTACTTCCGGCGGTCGCAAGCTTTCTTT.